The 12 T cell receptor beta chains below all came from one sample that was sequenced in a study of cytotoxic CD8 clonotypes in ibrutinib-treated CLL. TCRdb's copy holds only in-frame clones and misses some; the assay was immunoSEQ multiplex PCR. The sample holds about 130,000 clones, around 80% seen once. The sequencing here drew on PBMCs, taken after 12 months of ibrutinib treatment. The receptors here all came from a human donor with chronic lymphocytic leukemia.

The V gene is TRBV5-4, the J gene TRBJ2-5; D gene ambiguous. CDR1 and CDR2 from the germline V gene are SGHNT and YYREEE (reference sequence). CDR3 length equals 14 residues. V was pared by 7 bases and J by 2 bases, with 15 bases between. The CDR3 sequence is CASSPGSEQETQYF. The CDR3 DNA sequence: TGTGCCAGCTCCCCGGGTTCCGAACAAGAGACCCAGTACTTC.

This chain joins TRBV19 and TRBJ2-3; D ambiguous. Per the germline V gene, CDR1 is LNHDA and CDR2 is SQIVND (reference sequence). Deletions cut 3 bases from V and 0 bases from J, with 10 bases between. The CDR3 loop spans 15 amino acids. DNA of the CDR3: TGTGCCAGTAGTATTATACATCACAGCACAGATACGCAGTATTTT. Translating gives CASSIIHHSTDTQYF.

The rearrangement uses TRBV11-2 and TRBJ2-3; 8 nucleotides agree with TRBD2. The J segment lost 6 bases and the V segment lost 0 bases, leaving 5 bases of the junction unmatched. Germline values: CDR1 SGHAT, CDR2 FQNNGV. This CDR3 is 15 amino acids long. The chain's CDR3 is CASSLDLAGRDTQYF. The CDR3 nucleotides read TGTGCCAGCAGCTTAGATTTAGCGGGGAGGGATACGCAGTATTTT.

This sequence joins TRBV6-5 and TRBJ2-7; the D is unclear. The CDR3 contains 15 residues. Germline lookup yields CDR1 MNHEY and CDR2 SVGAGI. V was cut by 0 bases and J by 2 bases, with 11 bases left in between. For the CDR3, the DNA is TGTGCCAGCAGTTACTCGACATCCCAGACCTACGAGCAGTACTTC. Amino acid sequence: CASSYSTSQTYEQYF.

In this sample, this clone turned up a few times. The CDR3 DNA reads TGTGCCAGCACAGACGAACCCGGGACTAGCAGGTACAATGAGCAGTTCTTC. Its translation is CASTDEPGTSRYNEQFF. The chain couples TRBV28 to TRBJ2-1; TRBD2 matches at 9 bases. CDR3 length: 17 amino acids. Per germline, CDR1 MDHEN and CDR2 SYDVKM. Unmatched junction bases numbered 14, after V lost 7 bases and J lost 4 bases.

The chain couples TRBV18 to TRBJ2-7; D remains ambiguous. V was clipped by 3 bases and J by 1 base, with 19 bases between them. CDR3 length: 17 residues. Germline V gene data show CDR1 as KGHSH and CDR2 as LQKENI. The CDR3 sequence: CASSPFVSRWGSYEQYF. CDR3 nucleotides: TGTGCCAGCTCACCCTTTGTATCTCGGTGGGGTTCCTACGAGCAGTACTTC.

This clone was detected only a few times. The rearrangement uses TRBV7-3 and TRBJ1-2; TRBD1 might be the D (5 bases). V shed 4 bases and J shed 7 bases, with 22 bases lying between them. The CDR3 has 16 amino acids. CDR1 and CDR2 from the germline V gene are SGHTA and FQGTGA. CDR3 protein: CASSSLPRGLLFGYTF. DNA for the CDR3: TGTGCCAGCAGCTCCCTCCCCCGGGGCCTCCTCTTTGGCTACACCTTC.

The V gene is TRBV4-3, the J gene TRBJ2-7, with 8 nucleotides matching TRBD1. This CDR3 has 15 residues. The germline CDR1 and CDR2 sequences are LGHNA and YSLEER. V lost 5 bases to trimming and J lost 3 bases; unmatched junction nucleotides: 9. Here the CDR3 DNA reads TGCGCCAGCAGCTCACGGACAGGGTGGGTCTACGAGCAGTACTTC. This encodes CASSSRTGWVYEQYF.

The table lists this clone with a few counts. The chain links TRBV10-3 to TRBJ1-1; D unresolved. V dropped 9 bases and J dropped 1 base, with 15 bases sitting between them. The CDR3 contains 14 residues. Germline loops: CDR1 ENHRY, CDR2 SYGVKD. CDR3 sequence (DNA): TGTGCCATAAGTTTCCAACAGCAGAACACTGAAGCTTTCTTT. This translates into CAISFQQQNTEAFF.

This chain uses TRBV13 with TRBJ1-2; TRBD1 aligns across 7 bases. Germline V gene lookup returns CDR1 PRHDT and CDR2 FYEKMQ (reference sequence). The CDR3 is made up of 16 amino acids. With V trimmed by 5 bases and J by 4 bases, 13 bases remained unmatched. CDR3 bases: TGTGCCAGCAGCGGAGTGACAGGGACTTACGGCTATGGCTACACCTTC. Translation gives CASSGVTGTYGYGYTF.

The chain employs TRBV21-1 and TRBJ2-7; TRBD1 is the table's D call and was not checked against the DNA. TRBV21-1 is deemed a pseudogene. CDR3 length: 12 amino acids. The CDR3 region has the DNA TGTGCCAGCAGCGGGGCTCGCTTCCCTTTGTACTTC. It is translated as CASSGARFPLYF.

The chain carries TRBV27 and TRBJ2-4; D is possibly TRBD2 (7 bases). Germline CDR1 is MNHEY and CDR2 is SMNVEV (reference sequence). The CDR3 is 21 residues long. Trimming cost V 5 bases and J 0 bases, with 29 bases left between them. Written as DNA, the CDR3 is TGTGCCAGCAGTCGCCAGGGGTTCCAAGCGAGGCGGGGGCTAGCCAAAAACATTCAGTACTTC. Translating it yields CASSRQGFQARRGLAKNIQYF.